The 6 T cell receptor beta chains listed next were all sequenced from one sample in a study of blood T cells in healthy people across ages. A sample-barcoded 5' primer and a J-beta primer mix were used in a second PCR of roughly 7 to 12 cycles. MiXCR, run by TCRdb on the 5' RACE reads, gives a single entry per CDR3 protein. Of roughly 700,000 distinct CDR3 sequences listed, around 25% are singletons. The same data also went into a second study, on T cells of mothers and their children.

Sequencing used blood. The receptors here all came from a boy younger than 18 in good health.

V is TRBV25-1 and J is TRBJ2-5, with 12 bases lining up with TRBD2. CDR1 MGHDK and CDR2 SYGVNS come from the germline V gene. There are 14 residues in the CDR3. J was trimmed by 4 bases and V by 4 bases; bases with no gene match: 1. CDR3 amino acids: CASSAGLAGETQYF. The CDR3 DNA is TGTGCCAGCAGTGCGGGACTAGCGGGAGAGACCCAGTACTTC.

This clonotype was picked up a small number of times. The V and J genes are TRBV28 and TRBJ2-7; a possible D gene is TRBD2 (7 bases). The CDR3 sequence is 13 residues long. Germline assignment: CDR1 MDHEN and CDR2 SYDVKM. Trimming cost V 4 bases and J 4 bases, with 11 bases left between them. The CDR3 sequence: CASSSGGDYEQYF. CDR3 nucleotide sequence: TGTGCCAGCAGTTCGGGGGGCGATTACGAGCAGTACTTC.

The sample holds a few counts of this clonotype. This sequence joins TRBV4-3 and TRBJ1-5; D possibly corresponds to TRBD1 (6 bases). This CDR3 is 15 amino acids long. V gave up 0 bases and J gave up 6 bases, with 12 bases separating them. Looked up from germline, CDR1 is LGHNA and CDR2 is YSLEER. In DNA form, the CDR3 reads TGCGCCAGCAGCCAAGATCAGGGGCCAGGTCAGCCCCAGCATTTT. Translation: CASSQDQGPGQPQHF.

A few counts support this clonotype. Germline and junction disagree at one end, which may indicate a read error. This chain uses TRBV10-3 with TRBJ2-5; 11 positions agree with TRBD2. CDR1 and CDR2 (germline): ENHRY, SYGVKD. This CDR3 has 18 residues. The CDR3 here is CAISGSSGRPDHQETQHF. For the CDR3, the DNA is TGTGCCATCAGTGGATCTAGCGGGAGGCCCGACCATCAAGAGACCCAGCACTTC.

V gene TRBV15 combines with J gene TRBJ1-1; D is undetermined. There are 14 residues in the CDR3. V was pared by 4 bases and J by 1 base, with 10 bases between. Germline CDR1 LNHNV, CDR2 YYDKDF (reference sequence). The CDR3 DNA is TGTGCCACCAGCATCACCGACGGGAACACTGAAGCTTTCTTT. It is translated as CATSITDGNTEAFF. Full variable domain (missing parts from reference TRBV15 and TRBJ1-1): DAMVIQNPRYQVTQFGKPVTLSCSQTLNHNVMYWYQQKSSQAPKLLFHYYDKDFNNEADTPDNFQSRRPNTSFCFLDIRSPGLGDTAMYLCATSITDGNTEAFFGQGTRLTVV.

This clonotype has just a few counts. The CDR3 DNA is TGTGCCAGCACCCTAACGGGGATGGGGCAGGGGACTTTCTATGGCTACACCTTC. Its protein is CASTLTGMGQGTFYGYTF. J is TRBJ1-2 and V is TRBV6-1, with D tentatively TRBD1 (6 bases). Germline CDR1 reads MNHNS; CDR2 reads SASEGT. V lost 7 bases to trimming and J lost 4 bases, with 28 bases between them. The CDR3 consists of 18 residues.